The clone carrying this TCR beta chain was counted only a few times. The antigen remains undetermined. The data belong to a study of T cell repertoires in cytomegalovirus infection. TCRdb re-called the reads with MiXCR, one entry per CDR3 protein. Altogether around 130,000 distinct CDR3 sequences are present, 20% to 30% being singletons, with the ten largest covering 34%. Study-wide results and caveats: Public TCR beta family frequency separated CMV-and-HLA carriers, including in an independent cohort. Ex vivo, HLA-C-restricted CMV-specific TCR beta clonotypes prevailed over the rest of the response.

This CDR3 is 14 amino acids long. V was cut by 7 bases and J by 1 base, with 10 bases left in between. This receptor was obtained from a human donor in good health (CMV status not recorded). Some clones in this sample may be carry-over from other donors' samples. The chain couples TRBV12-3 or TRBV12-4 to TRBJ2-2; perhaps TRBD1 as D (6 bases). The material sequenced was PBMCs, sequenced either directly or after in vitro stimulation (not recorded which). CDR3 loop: CASTMTGNTGELFF. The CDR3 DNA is TGTGCCAGCACAATGACAGGGAACACCGGGGAGCTGTTTTTT.